This entry lists 28 T cell receptor beta chains sequenced from one sample in a study of T cell repertoires in cytomegalovirus infection (dated by TCRdb to between 2018 and 2020). Their antigens remain unidentified. Sequencing instrument: Illumina HiSeq 1500. The public sequencing data were trimmed at Q25 with fastp and processed into clonotypes with MiXCR by TCRdb, which kept only in-frame beta chains. One record per CDR3 amino acid sequence lists the most common genes and DNA. The sample table contains tens of thousands of distinct CDR3 sequences; only one count was recorded for around 20% of them. The top ten clonotypes cover 18% of the sample. The sample taken for sequencing was PBMCs, sequenced either directly or after in vitro stimulation (not recorded which). Receptor source: a human donor in good health (CMV status not recorded). Some clones in this sample may be carry-over from other donors' samples.

The sample holds one count of this clonotype. V is TRBV7-4 and J is TRBJ1-6, with D possibly being TRBD1 (5 bases). There are 14 residues in the CDR3. In germline, CDR1 is SGHVT, CDR2 SQSDAQ. Trimming stripped 3 bases from V and 7 bases from J, with 10 bases between. CDR3 bases: TGTGCCAGCAGCTTGGATGGGGGGAATTCACCCCTCCACTTT. Its protein product is CASSLDGGNSPLHF.

In its sample, this clonotype was seen many times. The chain's CDR3 is CASNLAGSGTQYF. The CDR3 nucleotides read TGTGCCAGCAACCTAGCGGGGTCCGGGACGCAGTATTTT. The chain uses TRBV12-3 or TRBV12-4 and TRBJ2-3; TRBD2 matches at 9 bases. This CDR3 contains 13 residues. The V gene end was trimmed by 7 bases and the J gene end by 9 bases; junction bases not matched to a gene: 8.

This clonotype was recorded at least ten times. The V and J genes are TRBV28 and TRBJ2-7; TRBD2 agrees at 9 bases. V was clipped by 6 bases and J by 0 bases; unmatched bases: 6. This CDR3 is 15 amino acids long. Germline CDR1 reads MDHEN; CDR2 reads SYDVKM. The CDR3 is CASSPSGVNSYEQYF. The DNA for the CDR3 is TGTGCCAGCAGCCCTAGCGGGGTCAACTCCTACGAGCAGTACTTC.

This clonotype was detected a few times. The chain combines TRBV20-1 with TRBJ1-6; 7 bases line up with TRBD1. Trimming cost V 7 bases and J 0 bases; bases outside gene matches: 9. CDR1 and CDR2 from the germline V gene are DFQATT and SNEGSKA (reference sequence). This CDR3 has 16 amino acids. CDR3 bases: TGCAGTGGGGTACAGGGGCGAAGCTCCTATAATTCACCCCTCCACTTT. The encoded protein is CSGVQGRSSYNSPLHF.

CDR3 residues: CASSPAGGRGYTQYF. Written as DNA, the CDR3 is TGTGCCAGCAGTCCGGCGGGGGGCCGAGGTTATACGCAGTATTTT. V usage is TRBV28 and J usage is TRBJ2-3, with 8 bases aligning to TRBD2. Germline V gene data show CDR1 as MDHEN and CDR2 as SYDVKM. Unmatched junction bases numbered 11, after V lost 5 bases and J lost 7 bases. CDR3 length: 15 amino acids. Using reference TRBV28 and TRBJ2-3 for the parts outside the CDR3, the full variable domain is DVKVTQSSRYLVKRTGEKVFLECVQDMDHENMFWYRQDPGLGLRLIYFSYDVKMKEKGDIPEGYSVSREKKERFSLILESASTNQTSMYLCASSPAGGRGYTQYFGPGTRLTVL.

Only a few counts were recorded for this clonotype. DNA for the CDR3: TGTGCCAGCAGCCTACAGGGAGGCACAGATACGCAGTATTTT. It is translated as CASSLQGGTDTQYF. The chain uses TRBV2 and TRBJ2-3, with D perhaps TRBD1 (6 bases). Germline-derived CDR1 and CDR2 are SNHLY and FYNNEI. There are 14 residues in the CDR3. Trimming removed 6 bases at V and 1 base at J, with 11 bases between. The full variable domain, in which reference TRBV2 and TRBJ2-3 provide the parts outside the CDR3, is EPEVTQTPSHQVTQMGQEVILRCVPISNHLYFYWYRQILGQKVEFLVSFYNNEISEKSEIFDDQFSVERPDGSNFTLKIRSTKLEDSAMYFCASSLQGGTDTQYFGPGTRLTVL.

This clonotype was seen ten or more times. This sequence joins TRBV5-6 and TRBJ2-1, with D maybe TRBD1 (6 bases). The V end was cut by 1 base, the J end by 5 bases, with 7 bases between. Germline V gene data show CDR1 as SGHDT and CDR2 as YYEEEE. This CDR3 is 13 amino acids long. The CDR3 spells CASSLWTDNEQFF. The CDR3 DNA is TGTGCCAGCAGCTTGTGGACAGACAATGAGCAGTTCTTC.

The chain uses TRBV6-6 and TRBJ1-2; D possibly corresponds to TRBD1 (5 bases). Germline CDR1 MNHNY, CDR2 SVGAGI (reference sequence). V was shortened by 0 bases and J by 8 bases, with 13 bases between the two germline ends. There are 14 residues in the CDR3. The CDR3: CASSYSLGGYGYTF. Here the CDR3 DNA reads TGTGCCAGCAGTTACTCGCTGGGGGGGTACGGCTACACCTTC.

The J gene is TRBJ1-1, the V gene TRBV10-3; 7 nucleotides line up with TRBD1. Germline values: CDR1 ENHRY, CDR2 SYGVKD. Trimming at V came to 4 bases and at J to 0 bases, leaving 5 bases not matched to a gene. The CDR3 has 15 residues. The CDR3 spells CAISVGQEMNTEAFF. CDR3 bases: TGTGCCATCAGTGTTGGACAGGAAATGAACACTGAAGCTTTCTTT.

This clonotype occurred many times. The chain employs TRBV7-2 and TRBJ2-3; D not resolved. This CDR3 is 12 amino acids long. The germline CDR1 and CDR2 sequences are SGHTA and FQGNSA. With 5 bases removed from V and 5 bases from J, the gap between germline ends came to 8 bases. The CDR3 nucleotides read TGTGCCAGCAGCCCCCGAGGAGATACGCAGTATTTT. It translates to CASSPRGDTQYF.

The J gene is TRBJ1-4, the V gene TRBV7-9; D is unclear. With 4 bases removed from V and 11 bases from J, the gap between germline ends came to 14 bases. The CDR3 length is 13 residues. CDR1 is SEHNR, CDR2 FQNEAQ, per germline (reference sequence). CDR3 bases: TGTGCCAGCAGCTCGGCTGGACGGAGGAAACTGTTTTTT. It encodes CASSSAGRRKLFF. The whole variable domain, filled in from reference TRBV7-9 and TRBJ1-4, reads DTGVSQNPRHKITKRGQNVTFRCDPISEHNRLYWYRQTLGQGPEFLTYFQNEAQLEKSRLLSDRFSAERPKGSFSTLEIQRTEQGDSAMYLCASSSAGRRKLFFGSGTQLSVL.

CDR3 in amino acids: CASSEWAGRDTQYF. CDR3 nucleotides: TGTGCCAGCAGTGAATGGGCAGGCCGGGATACGCAGTATTTT. The rearrangement uses TRBV2 and TRBJ2-3, with D uncertain. The CDR3 loop spans 14 amino acids. Germline loops: CDR1 SNHLY, CDR2 FYNNEI. The V end was cut by 2 bases, the J end by 6 bases, with 12 bases between.

This clonotype has just a few counts. In nucleotides, the CDR3 is TGTGCCAGCAGCCAAGATGAGCGATCAATGGGAGATACGCAGTATTTT. This translates into CASSQDERSMGDTQYF. The rearrangement links TRBV14 to TRBJ2-3; no firm D call. The germline gives CDR1 SGHDN, CDR2 FVKESK. CDR3 length: 16 residues. V was shortened by 0 bases and J by 5 bases, with 15 bases between the two germline ends.

This clonotype was recorded at least ten times. This chain uses TRBV7-2 with TRBJ2-1, with 9 bases aligning to TRBD2. This CDR3 region has 13 residues. With 0 bases clipped from V and 15 bases from J, the junction kept 6 bases outside the gene matches. Germline CDR1 and CDR2: SGHTA and FQGNSA. CDR3 DNA: TGTGCCAGCAGCTTAGCTGCTAGCGGGGTGGTGTTCTTC. Its translation is CASSLAASGVVFF.

The rearrangement links TRBV5-6 to TRBJ1-6, with 8 bases matching TRBD1. Germline CDR1 SGHDT, CDR2 YYEEEE. CDR3 length equals 14 residues. With V trimmed by 4 bases and J by 7 bases, 4 bases remained unmatched. CDR3 amino acids: CASSLTGENSPLHF. The CDR3 DNA reads as TGTGCCAGCAGCCTGACAGGGGAAAATTCACCCCTCCACTTT.

This clonotype was seen a few times. The J gene is TRBJ1-1, the V gene TRBV3-1; a possible D gene is TRBD1 (5 bases). Germline V gene sequence: CDR1 LGHDT, CDR2 YNNKEL (reference sequence). The CDR3 is made up of 13 amino acids. V was pared by 3 bases and J by 1 base, with 6 bases between. The CDR3 DNA sequence: TGTGCCAGCAGCCACGGACAGAACACTGAAGCTTTCTTT. This gives the protein CASSHGQNTEAFF. The whole variable domain, filled in from reference TRBV3-1 and TRBJ1-1, reads DTAVSQTPKYLVTQMGNDKSIKCEQNLGHDTMYWYKQDSKKFLKIMFSYNNKELIINETVPNRFSPKSPDKAHLNLHINSLELGDSAVYFCASSHGQNTEAFFGQGTRLTVV.

This clonotype was detected ten times or more. V usage is TRBV7-2 and J usage is TRBJ2-2; no clear D gene. The ends were cut back, 4 bases at V and 10 bases at J, with 13 bases in the middle. CDR1 SGHTA and CDR2 FQGNSA come from the germline V gene. The CDR3 extends over 13 amino acids. This CDR3 is CASSSRRALELFF. In DNA form, the CDR3 reads TGTGCCAGCAGCTCCCGACGGGCGCTGGAGCTGTTTTTT.

This clonotype was counted only a few times. DNA of the CDR3: TGTGCCAGCAGCCCCCTCGGGACAGCAGATTCACCCCTCCACTTT. This sequence encodes CASSPLGTADSPLHF. This rearrangement joins TRBV11-2 to TRBJ1-6; 7 bases align to TRBD1. This CDR3 region has 15 residues. Trimming at V came to 5 bases and at J to 8 bases, leaving 9 bases not matched to a gene. CDR1 and CDR2 from the germline V gene are SGHAT and FQNNGV.

This clonotype appeared many times. The rearrangement uses TRBV12-3 or TRBV12-4 and TRBJ2-3; D unclear. This CDR3 spans 14 amino acids. V dropped 4 bases and J dropped 0 bases, with 8 bases sitting between them. The CDR3 DNA reads TGTGCCAGCAGTTCAATCACTAGCACAGATACGCAGTATTTT. As protein: CASSSITSTDTQYF.

This clonotype has just a few counts. The V gene is TRBV12-3 or TRBV12-4, the J gene TRBJ2-6; D perhaps matches TRBD1 (6 bases). CDR3 length: 15 residues. Trimming cost V 6 bases and J 3 bases, with 12 bases left between them. The CDR3 DNA follows: TGTGCCAGCAGCGCCACAGGGAGTGGGGCCAACGTCCTGACTTTC. As protein: CASSATGSGANVLTF.

This clonotype was counted between two and nine times. V is TRBV11-2 and J is TRBJ2-7; 9 nucleotides agree with TRBD2. V shed 6 bases and J 2 bases; nucleotides not matched to a gene: 5. This CDR3 has 14 amino acids. Germline CDR1 SGHAT, CDR2 FQNNGV. The CDR3 is CASRGVAGAYEQYF. Written as DNA, the CDR3 is TGTGCCAGCAGGGGGGTAGCGGGGGCCTACGAGCAGTACTTC.

There are many counts of this clonotype. This chain links TRBV7-2 with TRBJ1-2, with D hard to call. Germline values: CDR1 SGHTA, CDR2 FQGNSA. Between the trimmed V and J ends, which lost 5 bases and 8 bases, there was a span of 18 bases. The length of the CDR3 is 14 residues. CDR3 protein: CASSTPARYWGYTF. CDR3 DNA: TGTGCCAGCAGCACTCCCGCCCGGTACTGGGGCTACACCTTC.

This clonotype was seen ten or more times. CDR3: CASSLVWDRSYNEQFF. Written as DNA, the CDR3 is TGTGCCAGCAGCCTGGTGTGGGACAGGAGCTACAATGAGCAGTTCTTC. The chain uses TRBV5-6 and TRBJ2-1; TRBD1 matches at 8 bases. The CDR3 totals 16 residues. V was clipped by 4 bases and J by 3 bases; unmatched bases: 9. Germline V gives CDR1 SGHDT, CDR2 YYEEEE.

This clonotype occurred a few times. The chain has TRBV9 and TRBJ2-3, with 7 nucleotides matching TRBD1. Germline V gene lookup returns CDR1 SGDLS and CDR2 YYNGEE. CDR3 length equals 17 residues. The junction had 13 bases not matched to a gene; V was cut back by 3 bases and J by 3 bases. CDR3: CASSATTGSGLTDTQYF. In DNA form, the CDR3 reads TGTGCCAGCAGCGCGACGACAGGGTCGGGGCTGACAGATACGCAGTATTTT.

Concerning this clonotype itself: A read error may be the cause here, since a much bigger clone is one base away. This chain connects TRBV6-6 to TRBJ2-1, with TRBD2 matching 13 bases. The trim removed 7 bases at V and 8 bases at J, leaving 14 bases unmatched. CDR1 and CDR2 from the germline V gene are MNHNY and SVGAGI (reference sequence). The CDR3 runs to 17 residues. This chain's CDR3 is CASNGLAGDSPYDEQFF. In DNA form, the CDR3 reads TGTGCCAGCAATGGACTAGCGGGGGATTCGCCATACGATGAGCAGTTCTTC.

The chain combines TRBV7-9 with TRBJ2-7; 15 nucleotides match TRBD2. After removal of 5 bases from V and 6 bases from J, the junction contained 5 bases not matched to a gene. This CDR3 spans 15 amino acids. In germline, CDR1 is SEHNR, CDR2 FQNEAQ (reference sequence). This chain's CDR3 is CASSPGLAGGPEQYF. The DNA for the CDR3 is TGTGCCAGCAGCCCTGGACTAGCGGGAGGGCCCGAGCAGTACTTC.

This clonotype has just a few counts. The gene calls are TRBV12-3 or TRBV12-4 and TRBJ1-5; D might be TRBD1 (5 bases). V gave up 3 bases and J gave up 4 bases, with 7 bases separating them. CDR3 length: 13 residues. The CDR3 DNA is TGTGCCAGCAGTTTTCGGGGGAATCAGCCCCAGCATTTT. This encodes CASSFRGNQPQHF.

This clonotype has at least ten counts. The chain joins TRBV6-2 or TRBV6-3 to TRBJ2-1, with 9 bases aligning to TRBD2. Germline lookup yields CDR1 MNHEY and CDR2 SVGEGT. CDR3 length: 18 residues. The trim removed 2 bases at V and 6 bases at J, leaving 14 bases unmatched. CDR3 nucleotide sequence: TGTGCCAGCAGTTACATCGGGGGGCGCGGGAGGGCTGTCAATGAGCAGTTCTTC. It is translated as CASSYIGGRGRAVNEQFF.